This record concerns one T cell receptor beta chain sequence. The antigen is undetermined. One base away lies a much larger clone, so this may be a sequencing read error. The data are from a study of tumor and adjacent non-tumor tissue in lung cancer. This CDR3 comprises 13 residues. Looked up from germline, CDR1 is DFQATT and CDR2 is SNEGSKA (reference sequence). Three rounds of nested PCR, following a modified ARM-PCR protocol, produced the TCRbeta library. One entry per CDR3 protein results from TCRdb running MiXCR on the multiplex PCR reads. The data show around 74,000 distinct CDR3 sequences, roughly 70% seen once. The template was RNA from unsorted bulk tissue. The normal lung tissue was taken more than 3 cm from the tumor edge. Overall study results and limits: Compared with tumor, normal lung showed significantly lower TCR diversity.

This clonotype was sampled from a woman between 45 and 60 years old with non-small cell lung cancer. The specimen was distant non-tumor lung tissue. J is TRBJ2-2 and V is TRBV20-1; D is unresolved. The CDR3 loop is CSASSPRTEELFF. CDR3 DNA: TGCAGTGCTAGTAGTCCCCGCACCGAGGAGCTGTTTTTT.